These 14 T cell receptor beta chains originate from one sample sequenced in a study of T cells in Graves' hyperthyroidism and ophthalmopathy (dated by TCRdb to between 2018 and 2021). Library preparation was by multiplex PCR. Data came from an Illumina HiSeq 2000. TCR beta CDR3 regions were amplified from RNA transcripts. The first round of RT-PCR for the TCR CDR3 was performed with the HTBI primer set and the Qiagen OneStep RT-PCR kit. TCRdb trimmed public reads at Q25 via fastp, called clones via MiXCR and kept in-frame beta chains. Rows are combined by CDR3 protein, so each entry shows the most common genes and DNA. Counted in this sample were 460,000 or so distinct CDR3 sequences; over 13% of them appeared once. 15% to 20% of the sample lies in the top ten. The material sequenced was blood. These receptors came from a woman between 18 and 29 years old with Graves' hyperthyroidism.

The table lists this clonotype with many counts. The chain recombines TRBV18 with TRBJ2-7; 11 bases map to TRBD1. This CDR3 is built from 14 residues. Germline lookup yields CDR1 KGHSH and CDR2 LQKENI. With 6 bases clipped from V and 6 bases from J, the junction kept 7 bases outside the gene matches. The CDR3 sequence is CASSPGTGGSEQYV. DNA of the CDR3: TGTGCCAGCTCTCCTGGGACAGGGGGGTCCGAGCAGTACGTC.

In this sample, this clonotype turned up many times. The gene calls are TRBV5-1 and TRBJ2-7; 14 nucleotides line up with TRBD2. Germline V gene data show CDR1 as SGHRS and CDR2 as YFSETQ. CDR3 length: 16 residues. The V gene end was trimmed by 5 bases and the J gene end by 3 bases; junction bases not matched to a gene: 7. The CDR3 DNA reads as TGCGCCAGCAGTCCGGGACTAGCGGGAGCGGTCTACGAGCAGTACTTC. This sequence encodes CASSPGLAGAVYEQYF. The variable domain in full, completed from reference TRBV5-1 and TRBJ2-7, reads KAGVTQTPRYLIKTRGQQVTLSCSPISGHRSVSWYQQTPGQGLQFLFEYFSETQRNKGNFPGRFSGRQFSNSRSEMNVSTLELGDSALYLCASSPGLAGAVYEQYFGPGTRLTVT.

This clonotype was found a few times. The rearrangement uses TRBV30 and TRBJ1-4; no clear D gene. The CDR3 is made up of 14 amino acids. The V end lost 0 bases, the J end lost 7 bases, and 12 bases lay between the germline ends. The germline CDR1 and CDR2 sequences are GTSNPN and SVGIG (reference sequence). The CDR3 DNA follows: TGTGCCTGGAGTGTAGGGAGACGCGCTGAAAAACTGTTTTTT. Protein product: CAWSVGRRAEKLFF.

This clonotype was recorded at least ten times. The chain joins TRBV30 to TRBJ1-1; 7 positions match TRBD1. The germline CDR1 and CDR2 sequences are GTSNPN and SVGIG (reference sequence). The CDR3 extends over 13 amino acids. V was pared by 3 bases and J by 3 bases, with 4 bases of the junction left unmatched. CDR3 in DNA: TGTGCCTGGAGGCAGGGGGTGGACACTGAAGCTTTCTTT. This sequence encodes CAWRQGVDTEAFF.

This clonotype was picked up many times. This sequence joins TRBV5-1 and TRBJ2-3; 8 bases are shared with TRBD2. Germline V gene sequence: CDR1 SGHRS, CDR2 YFSETQ. V lost 0 bases to trimming and J lost 6 bases; unmatched junction nucleotides: 9. CDR3 length: 16 amino acids. The chain's CDR3 is CASSLEGRTSLDTQYF. For the CDR3, the DNA is TGCGCCAGCAGCTTGGAAGGAAGGACTAGCCTGGATACGCAGTATTTT.

Many counts were recorded for this clonotype. The CDR3 protein is CASSRASGANVLTF. The CDR3 DNA reads as TGTGCCAGTTCCCGGGCCTCTGGGGCCAACGTCCTGACTTTC. This rearrangement joins TRBV2 to TRBJ2-6, with D unresolved. The germline gives CDR1 SNHLY, CDR2 FYNNEI. V lost 9 bases to trimming and J lost 0 bases, with 9 bases between them. The CDR3 loop spans 14 amino acids.

This clonotype was observed many times. The rearrangement uses TRBV3-1 and TRBJ2-2, with 8 positions matching TRBD2. J was trimmed by 3 bases and V by 4 bases; bases with no gene match: 4. Germline values: CDR1 LGHDT, CDR2 YNNKEL (reference sequence). The CDR3 contains 15 residues. CDR3 in DNA: TGTGCCAGCAGCCCGCAAGCGGGAGACACCGGGGAGCTGTTTTTT. It is translated as CASSPQAGDTGELFF.

This clonotype was seen just once. This sequence joins TRBV5-1 and TRBJ2-5; D is perhaps TRBD2 (5 bases). Trimming took off 3 bases at V and 5 bases at J, with 11 bases between the two ends. Germline V lookup: CDR1 SGHRS, CDR2 YFSETQ. The CDR3 has 13 residues. CDR3 nucleotides: TGCGCCAGCAGCTCGGCTAGCCGCGAGACCCAGTACTTC. Amino acids: CASSSASRETQYF. Together with reference TRBV5-1 and TRBJ2-5, the CDR3 gives the full variable domain: KAGVTQTPRYLIKTRGQQVTLSCSPISGHRSVSWYQQTPGQGLQFLFEYFSETQRNKGNFPGRFSGRQFSNSRSEMNVSTLELGDSALYLCASSSASRETQYFGPGTRLLVL.

This clonotype has at least ten counts. The rearrangement joins TRBV9 to TRBJ1-4; maybe TRBD1 (5 bases). Looked up from germline, CDR1 is SGDLS and CDR2 is YYNGEE. Trimming shortened V by 4 bases and J by 7 bases, and 14 bases separated the two germline ends. The CDR3 extends over 14 amino acids. In DNA form, the CDR3 reads TGTGCCAGCAGCCCAGACCCCGGGGGTGAAAAACTGTTTTTT. Its translation is CASSPDPGGEKLFF.

This clonotype occurred many times. The chain has TRBV24-1 and TRBJ2-7; 7 bases are a match to TRBD2. With V trimmed by 3 bases and J by 0 bases, 7 bases remained unmatched. The V gene's germline CDR1 is KGHDR and CDR2 SFDVKD. This CDR3 is 16 amino acids long. CDR3 sequence: CATSDASKRGSYEQYF. CDR3 DNA: TGTGCCACCAGTGATGCTTCCAAGCGGGGCTCCTACGAGCAGTACTTC.

This clonotype was counted at least ten times. The rearrangement uses TRBV3-1 and TRBJ2-7; 9 bases match TRBD2. J lost 6 bases, V lost 0 bases, and 12 bases had no gene match. The CDR3 is 17 amino acids. Germline V CDR1 and CDR2: LGHDT, YNNKEL (reference sequence). The CDR3 spells CASSQEWIAGEKGEQYF. DNA of the CDR3: TGTGCCAGCAGCCAAGAGTGGATAGCGGGAGAGAAGGGCGAGCAGTACTTC.

V gene TRBV20-1 combines with J gene TRBJ2-2; 11 bases map to TRBD2. The length of the CDR3 is 16 residues. The germline gives CDR1 DFQATT, CDR2 SNEGSKA (reference sequence). V lost 6 bases to trimming and J lost 4 bases; unmatched junction nucleotides: 10. The CDR3 DNA sequence: TGCAGTGCCGGCCCAACTAGCGGGAGCGGCACCGGGGAGCTGTTTTTT. This codes for CSAGPTSGSGTGELFF.

This clonotype was counted a few times. A much larger clone lies a single base off, so this may be a read error. The conserved closing phenylalanine or tryptophan is absent in this CDR3, likely reflecting a read error. The rearrangement joins TRBV12-3 or TRBV12-4 to TRBJ1-1; D is uncertain. Between the trimmed V and J ends, which lost 6 bases and 4 bases, there was a span of 9 bases. CDR3 length: 12 residues. CDR3 amino acids: CASSPSSTEAFS. The CDR3 nucleotides read TGTGCCAGCAGCCCTTCAAGCACTGAAGCTTTCTCT.

The sample holds many counts of this clonotype. The chain couples TRBV19 to TRBJ1-2; D is uncertain. This CDR3 comprises 14 residues. V dropped 1 base and J dropped 0 bases, with 6 bases sitting between them. Germline CDR1 and CDR2: LNHDA and SQIVND (reference sequence). CDR3 nucleotide sequence: TGTGCCAGTAGTATAGGTCGAGCTAACTATGGCTACACCTTC. Its protein product is CASSIGRANYGYTF.